This entry features one T cell receptor (beta chain) sequence. Germline V CDR1 and CDR2: SGDLS, YYNGEE. The CDR3 has 15 residues. The V and J ends lost 3 bases and 4 bases respectively, with 16 bases between them. This sample holds PBMCs from under 11 ml fresh peripheral blood. This record comes from a study of T cells in Graves' hyperthyroidism and ophthalmopathy. Amplification of TCR beta CDR3 regions was performed using RNA transcripts as template. The HTBI primer set drove a first-round RT-PCR of the TCR CDR3. TCRdb recomputed calls from the multiplex PCR reads with MiXCR, one row per CDR3 protein. The sample lists 600,000 to 700,000 distinct CDR3 sequences, over 12% occurring once.

Sequenced: blood. The rearrangement links TRBV9 to TRBJ1-2, with a weak D call TRBD1 (5 bases). This receptor was taken from a woman between 35 and 50 years old with Graves' ophthalmopathy. The CDR3: CASSESPGTIYGYTF. The CDR3 DNA follows: TGTGCCAGCAGCGAAAGTCCGGGGACTATCTATGGCTACACCTTC.